Listed here are 9 T cell receptor beta chains from one sample, sequenced in a study of Ad26.COV2.S vaccination and SARS-CoV-2 variants. The assay was immunoSEQ multiplex PCR, and TCRdb's table has in-frame clones only and misses some. The sample contains 350,000 to 500,000 clones, about 91% of which appear only once. Documented treatment: 15 to 20 received Ad26.COV2.S at low or high dose, single or two shots; five or six received placebo; per-sample allocation not given. Specimen acquisition occurred on day 63 following the initial vaccine or placebo injection. Sequencing was performed on peripheral blood, taken in a trial of Ad26.COV2.S vaccine versus placebo. These TCRs come from a person between 18 and 65 years old who received the Ad26.COV2.S COVID-19 vaccine or a placebo.

The chain links TRBV7-9 to TRBJ2-1; D is possibly TRBD1 or TRBD2 (6 bases each). Germline CDR1 SEHNR, CDR2 FQNEAQ (reference sequence). This CDR3 is built from 15 residues. The V and J ends lost 7 bases and 3 bases respectively, with 16 bases between them. CDR3 in DNA: TGTGCCAGCACTCCACAGGGACTGTTCTACAATGAGCAGTTCTTC. It encodes CASTPQGLFYNEQFF.

About this clone itself: This CDR3 is also generated by other DNA sequences in the sample. The rearrangement links TRBV5-1 to TRBJ2-7; 7 bases match TRBD1. V was pared by 2 bases and J by 3 bases, with 5 bases of the junction left unmatched. Germline V CDR1 and CDR2: SGHRS, YFSETQ. The CDR3 length is 14 residues. The CDR3: CASSLGDRSYEQYF. DNA for the CDR3: TGCGCCAGCAGCTTAGGGGACAGAAGCTACGAGCAGTACTTC.

The CDR3 DNA is TGTGCCACCAGTGATTTGGGGGTAACGAACACCGGGGAGCTGTTTTTT. It is translated as CATSDLGVTNTGELFF. The chain is built from TRBV24-1 and TRBJ2-2, with no clear D. The germline gives CDR1 KGHDR, CDR2 SFDVKD. Trimming took 0 bases from V and 0 from J, leaving 7 bases between them. The CDR3 runs to 16 residues.

The rearrangement uses TRBV7-9 and TRBJ2-4, with D possibly being TRBD2 (5 bases). V was trimmed by 2 bases and J by 8 bases, leaving 13 bases between them. The CDR3 is 14 amino acids. CDR1 and CDR2 (germline): SEHNR, FQNEAQ (reference sequence). The CDR3 DNA follows: TGTGCCAGCAGCTTACGGAAAGAGGGAGACATTCAGTACTTC. Protein: CASSLRKEGDIQYF.

The chain recombines TRBV3-1 (or the pseudogene TRBV3-2) with TRBJ2-1; 10 positions match TRBD2. Looked up from germline, CDR1 is LGHDT and CDR2 is YNNKEL (reference sequence). Trimming removed 5 bases from V and 2 bases from J; junction bases left unmatched: 9. The CDR3 loop spans 17 amino acids. CDR3 coding DNA: TGTGCCAGCAGCTTTACCCTAGCGGGGGCCACCTACAATGAGCAGTTCTTC. It is translated as CASSFTLAGATYNEQFF.

The chain couples TRBV6-5 to TRBJ1-4; D gene uncertain. The ends were cut back, 0 bases at V and 0 bases at J, with 5 bases in the middle. CDR3 length: 15 residues. Germline assignment: CDR1 MNHEY and CDR2 SVGAGI. CDR3 region: CASSYSEATNEKLFF. CDR3 sequence (DNA): TGTGCCAGCAGTTACTCCGAGGCAACTAATGAAAAACTGTTTTTT.

J is TRBJ1-1 and V is TRBV12-3 or TRBV12-4; D unresolved. The CDR3 runs to 13 residues. The V and J ends lost 1 base and 10 bases respectively, with 13 bases between them. CDR3 loop: CASSLDRVVGAFF. The CDR3 bases are TGTGCCAGCAGTTTAGACAGAGTGGTAGGAGCTTTCTTT.

The chain uses TRBV4-1 and TRBJ1-4; D is unclear. Germline CDR1 is MGHRA and CDR2 is YSYEKL. Between the trimmed V and J ends, which lost 0 bases and 3 bases, there was a span of 8 bases. The CDR3 runs to 15 residues. The CDR3 loop is CASSQERGPNEKLFF. The CDR3 bases are TGCGCCAGCAGCCAAGAGCGGGGTCCTAATGAAAAACTGTTTTTT.

The chain recombines TRBV19 with TRBJ1-2; 8 positions match TRBD1. There are 14 residues in the CDR3. The V gene end was trimmed by 4 bases and the J gene end by 8 bases; junction bases not matched to a gene: 9. Per the germline V gene, CDR1 is LNHDA and CDR2 is SQIVND (reference sequence). CDR3 sequence (DNA): TGTGCCAGTAGTACCATACAGACAGGGGAAGGCTACACCTTC. It is translated as CASSTIQTGEGYTF.